This T cell receptor (beta chain) was identified in a study of OX40 agonist ivuxolimab in advanced cancers. Overall study: Eligibility rules accepted prior anti-PD-1, anti-PD-L1 or anti-CTLA-4 therapy, and 30% to 40% had some.

With regard to this clone: Its antigen remains unidentified.

Blood sampling was done at baseline, cycle 4 day 1, and cycle 7 day 1. Looked up from germline, CDR1 is GTSNPN and CDR2 is SVGIG (reference sequence). The CDR3 is 17 residues long. V shed 0 bases and J 9 bases; nucleotides not matched to a gene: 17. Sequencing used immunoSEQ multiplex PCR; TCRdb keeps in-frame clones, though not all of them. The table has tens of thousands of clones, more than 70% seen once. Overall study findings and caveats: CD4+ and CD8+ blood T cells expanded clonally by week 6 at 0.1 to 3.0 mg/kg.

The source of this sequence is an adult with an advanced solid tumor such as melanoma, head and neck, liver or kidney cancer. The chain employs TRBV30 and TRBJ2-7, with 10 bases matching TRBD1. The sample was CD4+ or CD8+ T cells sorted from blood, taken in a trial of the OX40 agonist ivuxolimab. The CDR3: CAWSVKNPRDRGPGQYF. CDR3 coding DNA: TGTGCCTGGAGTGTAAAAAATCCCCGGGACAGGGGCCCAGGGCAGTACTTC.